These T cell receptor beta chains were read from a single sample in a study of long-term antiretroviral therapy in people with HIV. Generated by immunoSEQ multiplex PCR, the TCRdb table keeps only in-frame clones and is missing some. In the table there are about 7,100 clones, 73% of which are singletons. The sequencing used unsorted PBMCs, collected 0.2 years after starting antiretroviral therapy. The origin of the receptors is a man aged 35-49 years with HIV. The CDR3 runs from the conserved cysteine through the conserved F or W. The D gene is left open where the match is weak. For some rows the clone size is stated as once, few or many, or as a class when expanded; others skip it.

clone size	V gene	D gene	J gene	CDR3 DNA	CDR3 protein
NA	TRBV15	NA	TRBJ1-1	TGTGCCACCAGCAACCTGAACACTGAAGCTTTCTTT	CATSNLNTEAFF
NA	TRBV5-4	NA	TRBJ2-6	TGTGCCAGCAGCCCAAGGGGGGGGCGAACTGGGGCCAACGTCCTGACTTTC	CASSPRGGRTGANVLTF
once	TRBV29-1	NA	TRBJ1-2	TGCAGCGCCCAGAGACAGGACTATGGCTACACCTTC	CSAQRQDYGYTF
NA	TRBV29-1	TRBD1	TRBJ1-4	TGCAGCGCCCTTGAGGTTGGGACAGGGGGTGAAAAACTGTTTTTT	CSALEVGTGGEKLFF
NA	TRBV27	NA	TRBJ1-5	TGTGCCAGCAGTCCCGTTTATAACGGCAATCAGCCCCAGCATTTT	CASSPVYNGNQPQHF
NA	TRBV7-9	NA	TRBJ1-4	TGTGCCAGCAGCTTAGAGGGGTGGGAAAAACTGTTTTTT	CASSLEGWEKLFF
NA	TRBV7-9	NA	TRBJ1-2	TGTGCCAGCAGCCGTCAGGGCAGGGGAGGCTCTAACTATGGCTACACCTTC	CASSRQGRGGSNYGYTF
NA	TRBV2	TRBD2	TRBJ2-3	TGTGCCAGCAGTGAAGAACTAGCGGGGGCCCTTGGAGATACGCAGTATTTT	CASSEELAGALGDTQYF
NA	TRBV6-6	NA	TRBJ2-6	TGTGCCAGCATTTTACCAGTCTCTGGGGCCAACGTCCTGACTTTC	CASILPVSGANVLTF
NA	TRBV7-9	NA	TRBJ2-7	TGTGCCAGCAGCTACAGCACTAGCTCCTACGAGCAGTACTTC	CASSYSTSSYEQYF
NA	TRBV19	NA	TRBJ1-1	TGTGCCAGTAGTCCAGGGGACCGCGAAGCTTTCTTT	CASSPGDREAFF
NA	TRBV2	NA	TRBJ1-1	TGTGCCAGCAGTGAAGGGGCGATGATCACTGAAGCTTTCTTT	CASSEGAMITEAFF
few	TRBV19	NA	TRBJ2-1	TGTGCCAGTAGTATAGTGACGGGGGCTTACAATGAGCAGTTCTTC	CASSIVTGAYNEQFF
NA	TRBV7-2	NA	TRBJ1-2	TGTGCCAGCAGCTTTGGCACTGGGACAATCTATGGCTACACCTTC	CASSFGTGTIYGYTF
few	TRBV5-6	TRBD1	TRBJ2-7	TGTGCCAGCAGCTTGGGGGGGACAGGGGAAATAAGGCAGTACTTC	CASSLGGTGEIRQYF
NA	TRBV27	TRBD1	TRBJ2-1	TGTGCCAGCAGTCCACCGGGACAGGGATATAACAATGAGCAGTTCTTC	CASSPPGQGYNNEQFF
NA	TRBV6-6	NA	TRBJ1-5	TGTGCCAGCAGTTACATCGGACGGGTGAGCAATCAGCCCCAGCATTTT	CASSYIGRVSNQPQHF
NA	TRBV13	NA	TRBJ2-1	TGTGCCAGCAGCCATAGCTCCTACAATGAGCAGTTCTTC	CASSHSSYNEQFF
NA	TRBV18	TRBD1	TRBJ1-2	TGTGCCAGCTCGCCCGGGACAGGAAGCTATGGCTACACCTTC	CASSPGTGSYGYTF